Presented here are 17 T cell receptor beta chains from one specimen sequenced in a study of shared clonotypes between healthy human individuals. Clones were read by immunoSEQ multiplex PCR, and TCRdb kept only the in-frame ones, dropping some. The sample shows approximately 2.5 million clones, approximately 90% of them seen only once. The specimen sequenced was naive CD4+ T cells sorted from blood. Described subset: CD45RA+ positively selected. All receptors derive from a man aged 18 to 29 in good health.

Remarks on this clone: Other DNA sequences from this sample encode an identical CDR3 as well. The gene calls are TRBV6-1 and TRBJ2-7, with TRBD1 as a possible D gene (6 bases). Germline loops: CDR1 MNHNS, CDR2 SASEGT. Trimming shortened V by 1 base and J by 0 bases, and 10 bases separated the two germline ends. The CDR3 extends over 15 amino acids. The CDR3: CASSEGVTGSYEQYF. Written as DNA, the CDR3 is TGTGCCAGCAGTGAAGGAGTGACAGGCTCCTACGAGCAGTACTTC.

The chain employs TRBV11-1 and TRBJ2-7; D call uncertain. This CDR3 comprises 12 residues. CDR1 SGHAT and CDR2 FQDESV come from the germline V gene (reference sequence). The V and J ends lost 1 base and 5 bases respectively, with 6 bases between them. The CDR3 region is CASSLETDEQYF. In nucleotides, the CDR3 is TGTGCCAGCAGCTTAGAGACCGACGAGCAGTACTTC. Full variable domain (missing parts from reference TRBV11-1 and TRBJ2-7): EAEVAQSPRYKITEKSQAVAFWCDPISGHATLYWYRQILGQGPELLVQFQDESVVDDSQLPKDRFSAERLKGVDSTLKIQPAELGDSAMYLCASSLETDEQYFGPGTRLTVT.

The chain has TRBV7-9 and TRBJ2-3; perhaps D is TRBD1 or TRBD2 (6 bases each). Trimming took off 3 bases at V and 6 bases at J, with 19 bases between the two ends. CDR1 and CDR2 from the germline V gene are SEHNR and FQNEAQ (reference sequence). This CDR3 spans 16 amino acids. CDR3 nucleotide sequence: TGTGCCAGCAGCTTGGTAGAGGGGGGTTTGAGCGATACGCAGTATTTT. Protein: CASSLVEGGLSDTQYF.

DNA of the CDR3: TGTGCCAGTAGTATCTCCCCTTTCTCTGGAAACACCATATATTTT. This sequence encodes CASSISPFSGNTIYF. This chain joins TRBV19 and TRBJ1-3; no firm D call. The germline CDR1 and CDR2 sequences are LNHDA and SQIVND (reference sequence). The CDR3 consists of 15 residues. V was shortened by 3 bases and J by 0 bases, with 9 bases between the two germline ends.

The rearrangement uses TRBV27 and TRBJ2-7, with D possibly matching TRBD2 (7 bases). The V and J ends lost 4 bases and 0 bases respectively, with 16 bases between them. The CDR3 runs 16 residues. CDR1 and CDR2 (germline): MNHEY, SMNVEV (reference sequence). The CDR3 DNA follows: TGTGCCAGCAGTTGGAAGGGGGGGGGTAGCTCCTACGAGCAGTACTTC. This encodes CASSWKGGGSSYEQYF.

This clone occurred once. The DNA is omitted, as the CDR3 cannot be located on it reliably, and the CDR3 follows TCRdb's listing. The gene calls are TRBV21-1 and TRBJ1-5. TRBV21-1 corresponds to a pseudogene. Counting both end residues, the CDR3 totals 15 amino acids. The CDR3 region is CASSKVGTGNQPQHF.

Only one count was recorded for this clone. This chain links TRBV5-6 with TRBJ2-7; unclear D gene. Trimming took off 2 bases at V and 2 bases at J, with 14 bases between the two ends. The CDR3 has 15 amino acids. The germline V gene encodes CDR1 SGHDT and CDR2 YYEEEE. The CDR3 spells CASSFFRTGTYEQYF. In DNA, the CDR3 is TGTGCCAGCAGCTTCTTCCGGACCGGCACCTACGAGCAGTACTTC.

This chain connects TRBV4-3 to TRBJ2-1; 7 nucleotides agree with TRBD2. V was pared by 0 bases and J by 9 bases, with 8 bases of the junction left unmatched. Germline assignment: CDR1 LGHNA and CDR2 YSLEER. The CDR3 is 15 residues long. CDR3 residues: CASSQEATSTIEQFF. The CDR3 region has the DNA TGCGCCAGCAGCCAAGAGGCGACTAGCACGATTGAGCAGTTCTTC.

CDR3 in amino acids: CASSPSLAGGRKNTGELFF. The DNA for the CDR3 is TGTGCCAGCAGCCCCTCCCTAGCGGGAGGGCGGAAGAACACCGGGGAGCTGTTTTTT. J is TRBJ2-2 and V is TRBV7-2; 12 nucleotides agree with TRBD2. The V and J ends lost 5 bases and 1 base, in that order; junction bases with no gene match: 11. This CDR3 spans 19 amino acids. Germline loops: CDR1 SGHTA, CDR2 FQGNSA.

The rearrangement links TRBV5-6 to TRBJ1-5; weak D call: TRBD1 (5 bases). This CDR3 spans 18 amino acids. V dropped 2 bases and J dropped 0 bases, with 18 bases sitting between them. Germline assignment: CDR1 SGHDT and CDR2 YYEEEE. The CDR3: CASSFQGDEPYSNQPQHF. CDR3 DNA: TGTGCCAGCAGCTTTCAGGGTGACGAGCCTTATAGCAATCAGCCCCAGCATTTT.

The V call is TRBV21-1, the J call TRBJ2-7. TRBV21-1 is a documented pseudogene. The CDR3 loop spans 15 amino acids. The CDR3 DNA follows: TGTGCCAGCAGCATGTGTGATTTCGGCCTAAACGAGCAGTACTTC. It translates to CASSMCDFGLNEQYF.

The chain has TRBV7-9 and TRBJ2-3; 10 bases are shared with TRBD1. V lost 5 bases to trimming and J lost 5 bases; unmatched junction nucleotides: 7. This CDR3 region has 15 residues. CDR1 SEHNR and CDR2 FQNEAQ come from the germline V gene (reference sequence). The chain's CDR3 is CASSPRDRGLDTQYF. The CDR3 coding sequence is TGTGCCAGCAGCCCCCGGGACAGGGGTTTAGATACGCAGTATTTT. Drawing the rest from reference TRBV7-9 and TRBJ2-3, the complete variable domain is DTGVSQNPRHKITKRGQNVTFRCDPISEHNRLYWYRQTLGQGPEFLTYFQNEAQLEKSRLLSDRFSAERPKGSFSTLEIQRTEQGDSAMYLCASSPRDRGLDTQYFGPGTRLTVL.

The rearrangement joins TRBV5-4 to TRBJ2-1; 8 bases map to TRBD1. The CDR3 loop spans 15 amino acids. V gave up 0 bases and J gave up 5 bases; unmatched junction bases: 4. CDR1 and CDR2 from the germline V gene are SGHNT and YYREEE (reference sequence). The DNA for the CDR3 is TGTGCCAGCAGCTTGGGGCAGGGGGCGGACAATGAGCAGTTCTTC. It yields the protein CASSLGQGADNEQFF.

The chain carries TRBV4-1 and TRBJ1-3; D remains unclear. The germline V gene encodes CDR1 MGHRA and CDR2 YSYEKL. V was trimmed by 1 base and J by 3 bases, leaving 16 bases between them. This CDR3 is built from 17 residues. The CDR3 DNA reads TGCGCCAGCAGCCAAGGCCCTGGAGCGGTAGGTGGAAACACCATATATTTT. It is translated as CASSQGPGAVGGNTIYF.

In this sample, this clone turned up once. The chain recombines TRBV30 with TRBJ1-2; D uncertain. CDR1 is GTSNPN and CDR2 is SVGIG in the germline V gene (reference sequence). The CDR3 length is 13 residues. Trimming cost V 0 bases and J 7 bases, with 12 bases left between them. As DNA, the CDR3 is TGTGCCTGGAGTGTGGGATGGGGTGGTGGCTACACCTTC. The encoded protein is CAWSVGWGGGYTF. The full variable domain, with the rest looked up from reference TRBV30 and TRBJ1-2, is SQTIHQWPATLVQPVGSPLSLECTVEGTSNPNLYWYRQAAGRGLQLLFYSVGIGQISSEVPQNLSASRPQDRQFILSSKKLLLSDSGFYLCAWSVGWGGGYTFGSGTRLTVV.

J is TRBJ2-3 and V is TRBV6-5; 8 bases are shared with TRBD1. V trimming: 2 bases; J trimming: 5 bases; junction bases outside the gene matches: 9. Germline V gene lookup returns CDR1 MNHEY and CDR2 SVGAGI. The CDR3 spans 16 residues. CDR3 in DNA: TGTGCCAGCAGTTACGTAGCAGGGGGCTGGATAGATACGCAGTATTTT. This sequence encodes CASSYVAGGWIDTQYF.

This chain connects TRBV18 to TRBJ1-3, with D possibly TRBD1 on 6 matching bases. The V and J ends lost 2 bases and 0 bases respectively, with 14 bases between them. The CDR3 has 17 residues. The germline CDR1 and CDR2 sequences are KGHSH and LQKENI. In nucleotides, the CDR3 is TGTGCCAGCTCACCAGTGGACCAGGGGAGCTCTGGAAACACCATATATTTT. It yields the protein CASSPVDQGSSGNTIYF.